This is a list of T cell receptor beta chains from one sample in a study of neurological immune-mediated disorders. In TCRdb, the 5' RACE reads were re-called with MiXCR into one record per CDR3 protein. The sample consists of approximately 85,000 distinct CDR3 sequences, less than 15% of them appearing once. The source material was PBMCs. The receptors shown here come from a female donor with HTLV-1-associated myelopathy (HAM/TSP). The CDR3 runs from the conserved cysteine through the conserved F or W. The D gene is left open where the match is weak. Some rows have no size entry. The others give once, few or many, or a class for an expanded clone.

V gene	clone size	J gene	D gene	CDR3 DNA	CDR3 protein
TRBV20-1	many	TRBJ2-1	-	TGCAGTGCTAGAGATTCCAAAAACTCCTACAATGAGCAGTTCTTC	CSARDSKNSYNEQFF
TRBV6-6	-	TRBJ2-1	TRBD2	TGTGCCAGCAGCCGGCAGCGGGGGGGCGGCAATGAGCAGTTCTTC	CASSRQRGGGNEQFF
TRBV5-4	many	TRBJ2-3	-	TGTGCCAGCAGCTACCCCGGGATTTTCACAGATACGCAGTATTTT	CASSYPGIFTDTQYF
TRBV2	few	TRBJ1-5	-	TGTGCCAGCAGCCAGATAAATCAGCCCCAGCATTTT	CASSQINQPQHF
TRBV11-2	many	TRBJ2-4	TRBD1	TGTGCCAGCAGCTTAGAAGACAGGACAGGGCGGCAGTACTTC	CASSLEDRTGRQYF
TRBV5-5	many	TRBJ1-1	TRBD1	TGTGCCAGCAGCATCCCAGGGGGGAACACTGAAGCTTTCTTT	CASSIPGGNTEAFF
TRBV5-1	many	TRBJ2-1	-	TGCGCCAGCAGCTTGGGGGTTGGGACCCTTAGACTGGATGAGCAGTTCTTC	CASSLGVGTLRLDEQFF
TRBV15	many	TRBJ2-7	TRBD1	TGTGCTACCAGCGGGCCCCAGGGGGCCGACTCCTACGAGCAGTACTTC	CATSGPQGADSYEQYF
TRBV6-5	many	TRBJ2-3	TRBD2	TGTGCCAGCAGCGCTCGACTAGCGGGGCGGTCAGATACGCAGTATTTT	CASSARLAGRSDTQYF
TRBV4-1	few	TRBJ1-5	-	TGCGCCAGCAGCCAAGTTATTACTAGCAATCAGCCCCAGCATTTT	CASSQVITSNQPQHF
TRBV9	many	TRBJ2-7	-	TGTGCCAGCAGCGTTGTGGCGGAAGCCTACGAGCAGTACTTC	CASSVVAEAYEQYF
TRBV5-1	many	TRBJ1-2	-	TGCGCCAGCAGCACGGGGGCAGGCTATGGCTACACCTTC	CASSTGAGYGYTF
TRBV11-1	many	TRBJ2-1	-	TGTGCCAGCAGCTTGGGGAGGGGGGGCCTGCGGGATGAGCAGTTCTTC	CASSLGRGGLRDEQFF
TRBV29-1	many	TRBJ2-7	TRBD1	TGCAGCGTTAAAGGGACAGGCGGTCCTGAGAGTGAGCAGTACTTC	CSVKGTGGPESEQYF
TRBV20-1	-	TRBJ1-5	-	TGCAGCCCAACGTACGACGGGGGACGGCAGCCCCAGCATTTT	CSPTYDGGRQPQHF
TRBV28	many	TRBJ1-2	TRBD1	TGTGCCAGCAGTTTTCAGGGGGCTAGTTATGGCTACACCTTC	CASSFQGASYGYTF
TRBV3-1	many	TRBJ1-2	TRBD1	TGTGCCAGCAGCCAATGGGACAGGAGCTCCTATGGCTACACCTTC	CASSQWDRSSYGYTF
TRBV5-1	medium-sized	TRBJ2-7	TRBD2	TGCGCCAGCAGCTTGGGAACTAGCGGGGGGGCCTTGGTTAACGAGCAGTACTTC	CASSLGTSGGALVNEQYF